Described below is a single T cell receptor (beta chain) sequence and its context. Which antigen it targets is not known. Base-call qualities are not available, and no considerably larger clone is one nucleotide away. V is cut by 0 bases and J by 10 bases, and the space between the germline ends is 10 bases. From its cysteine to its phenylalanine, the CDR3 spans 13 amino acids. Only the CDR3 DNA stays, 39 bases, in frame from base 1. Sequences MRHNA (CDR1) and SNTAGT (CDR2) are obtained from the germline V gene. These data come from a study of PD-1 blockade in classical Hodgkin lymphoma (TCRdb year 2020). Describing the broader study: Nivolumab dosing was 3 mg/kg intravenously every 2 weeks, continuing until either disease progression or unacceptable toxicity. The study used TCR beta sequencing and CyTOF to define a peripheral blood immune signature of response to PD-1 blockade in classical Hodgkin lymphoma. The paper as a whole reports these results and caveats: Baseline TCR diversity was reported to be lower in newly diagnosed patients than in healthy donors and to be lower still in relapsed/refractory patients. Lower diversity was seen in patients whose nivolumab began less than 1 year after ASCT, and these patients were left out of later analyses so that immune reconstitution would not confound the results. A significant rise by C4D1 was seen in CD4+ but not CD8+ TCR diversity (p=0.0027 vs p=0.16), with the rise being most apparent in complete responders (p=0.02). The study was limited to a single clinical trial cohort, and causes of repertoire differences, possibly disease activity or prior therapy, remained undefined. Among trial patients, those achieving complete response had baseline diversity similar to that of newly diagnosed patients, while diversity was significantly lower in partial responders and progressors.

This specimen's time point label, interpreted: cycle 1 day 1 (C1D1), immediately before nivolumab initiation. Relapse after autologous stem cell transplantation had occurred in all trial patients, and cohorts A, B and C were distinguished by prior brentuximab vedotin exposure. The trial cohort included 56 patients with relapsed/refractory classical Hodgkin lymphoma, and each patient had a best overall response of complete response, partial response or progressive disease. Trial patients were treated with single-agent nivolumab in the multi-cohort phase II CheckMate 205 trial. An independent review committee assessed best overall response by applying the 2007 International Working Group response criteria. PBMCs from the trial were collected at three points: immediately before nivolumab initiation (C1D1), and during therapy at cycle 2 day 1 and cycle 4 day 1. Peripheral blood was collected in 8 mL Vacutainer Cell Preparation Tubes, from which PBMCs were isolated by centrifugation and then cryopreserved.

The Qiagen DNeasy kit was used to extract genomic DNA from unsorted PBMCs and from the negatively selected CD4+ and CD8+ fractions. TCR beta CDR3 regions were amplified by immunoSEQ multiplex PCR using primers annealing to V and J segments. Amplification bias was minimized using a synthetic immune receptor repertoire, and residual bias was removed computationally after sequencing. As for the authors' bioinformatics: Repertoire diversity was quantified as the Shannon entropy index using custom Python scripts. Unsorted, CD4+ and CD8+ repertoires were analyzed separately, except for combined analyses in which CD4+ and CD8+ sequences were merged in silico. Clonal expansion was defined as a frequency increase of at least 2-fold after treatment compared with C1D1, and clones undetected at baseline were assigned a pseudocount of 0.5. Clones with 0 or 1 copy at C1D1 were defined as singleton clones, while clones with 2 or more copies were defined as non-singleton clones. Clones expanded in unsorted samples were labelled as CD4+, CD8+ or unknown by matching protein sequences in sorted samples from the same patient. Wilcoxon tests on paired samples were used to test changes in diversity from C1D1 to C4D1. Imported from immuneACCESS, the table was reduced by TCRdb to in-frame sequences with V and J called. These copies leave out some clones; in studies compared against another copy, an unresolved V gene accounts for under half, and the cause of the remainder is not known. V, J and clone size are those of that table, while D and trimming were read from the DNA. This sample gives 14,000 or so clones in total; about four fifths of them show up just once. Of the sample, less than 25% is held by the ten largest clones.

This clonotype originated in a human donor with classical Hodgkin lymphoma. The sample was peripheral blood mononuclear cells (PBMCs), taken at baseline. In this chain, TRBV6-4 is recombined with TRBJ2-1; a confident D gene designation cannot be given. The DNA sequence is given as TGTGCCAGCAGTGACTCAAACCGTCGGGAGCAGTTCTTC. This yields the protein CASSDSNRREQFF.